This T cell receptor (beta chain) appears in the sequencing data of a study of blood T cell repertoires in COVID-19. Study in general: Samples taken during acute and convalescent COVID-19 were collected in the United States, Italy and Spain. Nucleic acid was either cDNA or gDNA, and it came from T cells, B-cell-depleted T cells, or PBMCs.

Germline trimming cut 4 bases from V and 2 bases from J; bases unmatched to any gene: 14. Germline values: CDR1 SQVTM, CDR2 ANQGSEA. The CDR3 totals 16 residues. Under the authors' procedure: Estimation of nucleated cell counts was performed using reference gene primer amplification. Assay: immunoSEQ multiplex PCR; the TCRdb copy retains only in-frame clones and omits some. V and J calls and clone size are as listed in that table; D and trimming were resolved from the DNA. Among 310,000 or so clones listed, around 87% were seen once. This receptor was obtained from a man between 65 and 85 years old with acute or convalescent COVID-19. The sample consisted of peripheral blood. This chain uses TRBV29-1 with TRBJ2-7; 7 positions agree with TRBD2. This chain's CDR3 is CSVVGGWAGRPYEQYF. The CDR3 nucleotides read TGCAGCGTTGTCGGGGGGTGGGCAGGGCGCCCCTACGAGCAGTACTTC.